The rows below give T cell receptor beta chains drawn from one sample of a study of response to subunit inactivated influenza vaccine. TCRdb re-derived calls from the RT-PCR reads in MiXCR, one entry per CDR3 protein. The sample lists over 750,000 distinct CDR3 sequences, over 20% seen once, with 9.5% to 13% in the top ten. Sample: PBMCs from blood, taken approximately 5 days after vaccination. These receptors were taken from a man aged 50-59 years who received an inactivated influenza vaccine. CDR3s include the opening cysteine and the closing phenylalanine or tryptophan. D genes are given only for firm matches. The listing skips clone size in some rows; elsewhere it reads once, few, many or a size class.

j_gene	d_gene	v_gene	abundance	CDR3aa	CDR3nt
TRBJ2-5	TRBD2	TRBV29-1	NA	CSVDEGREAWETQYF	TGCAGCGTTGATGAGGGGCGGGAGGCGTGGGAGACCCAGTACTTC
TRBJ1-6	NA	TRBV4-1	few	CASTLQGVGSPLHF	TGCGCCAGTACCCTACAGGGTGTGGGTTCACCCCTCCACTTT
TRBJ2-2	NA	TRBV7-9	NA	CASSKVTNTGELFF	TGTGCCAGCAGCAAGGTTACGAACACCGGGGAGCTGTTTTTT
TRBJ2-7	NA	TRBV28	few	CASLGGRSYEQYF	TGTGCCAGCCTAGGGGGGAGATCCTACGAGCAGTACTTC
TRBJ2-4	NA	TRBV7-2	NA	CASSLVGVGSNIQYF	TGTGCCAGCAGCTTAGTGGGGGTCGGATCTAACATTCAGTACTTC
TRBJ2-3	TRBD2	TRBV10-3	few	CAISRTRTSGSGDTDTQYF	TGTGCCATTTCTCGAACCCGGACTAGCGGGAGTGGAGACACAGATACGCAGTATTTT
TRBJ2-7	NA	TRBV3-1	NA	CASSQGPGGNYEQYF	TGTGCCAGCAGCCAAGGTCCAGGCGGGAACTACGAGCAGTACTTC
TRBJ1-5	TRBD1	TRBV4-3	once	CASSWVRGNQPQHF	TGCGCCAGCAGTTGGGTCAGGGGGAATCAGCCCCAGCATTTT
TRBJ2-1	NA	TRBV4-3	few	CASSQEGGRHNEQFF	TGCGCCAGCAGCCAAGAGGGAGGTCGTCACAATGAGCAGTTCTTC
TRBJ2-3	NA	TRBV7-2	few	CASRPAGWDTQYF	TGTGCCAGCAGACCCGCAGGGTGGGATACGCAGTATTTT
TRBJ2-7	NA	TRBV7-9	NA	CASSPGIGPGYEQYF	TGTGCCAGCAGCCCCGGGATAGGACCAGGCTACGAGCAGTACTTC
TRBJ2-1	NA	TRBV29-1	few	CSVGVANYNEQFF	TGCAGCGTTGGGGTCGCGAATTACAATGAGCAGTTCTTC
TRBJ1-1	NA	TRBV6-1	few	CASRLELNTEAFF	TGTGCCAGCAGGCTAGAACTGAACACTGAAGCTTTCTTT
TRBJ2-2	TRBD1	TRBV5-1	few	CASNIWTGVTGELFF	TGCGCCAGCAATATTTGGACAGGGGTCACCGGGGAGCTGTTTTTT
TRBJ1-2	NA	TRBV12-5	NA	CASGLVIGRTRGNYGYTF	TGTGCTAGTGGTTTGGTAATAGGGAGAACGAGGGGGAACTATGGCTACACCTTC
TRBJ2-7	NA	TRBV5-1	NA	CASSLAGRGIGYEQYF	TGCGCCAGCAGCTTGGCGGGCCGGGGGATTGGCTACGAGCAGTACTTC
TRBJ2-7	TRBD2	TRBV6-1	NA	CASRGLAGYEQYF	TGTGCCAGCAGAGGACTAGCGGGGTACGAGCAGTACTTC
TRBJ2-5	NA	TRBV4-1	NA	CASSPLPAAQETQYF	TGCGCCAGCAGTCCCCTTCCCGCAGCCCAAGAGACCCAGTACTTC
TRBJ2-1	NA	TRBV3-1	few	CASSQSNTIEQFF	TGTGCCAGCAGCCAAAGTAATACTATCGAGCAGTTCTTC
TRBJ2-7	TRBD2	TRBV28	few	CASSLFAGGGEQYF	TGTGCCAGCAGTTTATTCGCGGGAGGTGGCGAGCAGTACTTC
TRBJ1-1	NA	TRBV12-3/TRBV12-4	NA	CASSLAGAMGLGTEAFF	TGTGCCAGCAGTTTAGCAGGGGCGATGGGCTTAGGCACTGAAGCTTTCTTT
TRBJ2-7	TRBD2	TRBV7-2	NA	CASSFSGSPLYEQYF	TGTGCCAGCAGCTTTAGCGGGAGTCCCCTCTACGAGCAGTACTTC
TRBJ2-1	TRBD2	TRBV20-1	few	CSVITSGIPPEQFF	TGCAGTGTAATCACTAGCGGGATACCCCCTGAGCAGTTCTTC
TRBJ2-7	NA	TRBV5-5	few	CASSQTVQTPYEQYF	TGTGCCAGCAGTCAAACAGTCCAAACTCCCTACGAGCAGTACTTC
TRBJ2-5	NA	TRBV7-2	many	CASSLSTLQETQYF	TGTGCCAGCAGCTTATCTACGTTGCAAGAGACCCAGTACTTC
TRBJ2-2	TRBD2	TRBV2	NA	CTSSLLPPSGGTGELFF	TGTACCAGCAGCCTACTACCCCCTAGCGGGGGGACCGGGGAGCTGTTTTTT
TRBJ2-7	NA	TRBV20-1	NA	CSAFKPGPGEQYF	TGCAGTGCTTTTAAACCGGGCCCCGGCGAGCAGTACTTC
TRBJ2-5	TRBD1	TRBV12-3/TRBV12-4	few	CASSGTGRQETQYF	TGTGCCAGCAGCGGGACAGGTAGACAAGAGACCCAGTACTTC
TRBJ1-6	NA	TRBV5-1	NA	CASSPDYNSPLHF	TGCGCCAGCAGCCCAGACTATAATTCACCCCTCCACTTT
TRBJ2-7	TRBD2	TRBV11-1	NA	CASSSGLAGGLSVYEQYF	TGTGCCAGCAGCTCAGGACTAGCGGGAGGCCTTTCCGTCTACGAGCAGTACTTC
TRBJ2-1	TRBD2	TRBV4-3	NA	CASSQDPSGGYEQFF	TGCGCCAGCAGCCAAGATCCCAGCGGGGGGTATGAGCAGTTCTTC
TRBJ2-7	TRBD2	TRBV25-1	NA	CASSESVLAGGEQYF	TGTGCCAGCAGTGAATCAGTACTAGCGGGAGGCGAGCAGTACTTC
TRBJ2-7	TRBD2	TRBV6-1	NA	CATRAGRTYEQYF	TGTGCCACCCGAGCGGGAAGAACCTACGAGCAGTACTTC
TRBJ2-5	NA	TRBV7-6	few	CASSHLFIETQYF	TGTGCCAGCAGTCACCTGTTCATCGAGACCCAGTACTTC
TRBJ1-5	TRBD1	TRBV20-1	few	CSAIPGTDNQPQHF	TGCAGTGCTATACCCGGGACAGACAATCAGCCCCAGCATTTT
TRBJ1-5	TRBD1	TRBV19	NA	CASTQTGAFQPQHF	TGTGCCAGTACCCAAACAGGGGCCTTTCAGCCCCAGCATTTT
TRBJ1-2	NA	TRBV16	NA	CASSQLPGVDGYTF	TGTGCCAGCAGCCAATTGCCGGGCGTGGATGGCTACACCTTC
TRBJ1-2	NA	TRBV7-6	once	CASATDLKGYTF	TGTGCCAGCGCGACAGATCTAAAGGGCTACACCTTC
TRBJ2-3	NA	TRBV20-1	few	CSARLASYTDTQYF	TGCAGTGCTAGGTTGGCTAGCTACACAGATACGCAGTATTTT
TRBJ2-7	NA	TRBV7-8	NA	CASSLAFGTSYEQYF	TGTGCCAGCAGCTTAGCGTTCGGGACGTCCTACGAGCAGTACTTC
TRBJ2-1	TRBD2	TRBV10-3	NA	CAISDTSGSYNEQFF	TGTGCCATCAGTGATACTAGCGGCTCCTACAATGAGCAGTTCTTC
TRBJ1-2	NA	TRBV7-9	NA	CASSLETENYGYTF	TGTGCCAGCAGCTTAGAGACTGAAAACTATGGCTACACCTTC
TRBJ2-5	NA	TRBV11-2	many	CASSLISGLGTQYF	TGTGCCAGCAGCTTAATCTCAGGGTTGGGGACCCAGTACTTC
TRBJ2-1	TRBD1	TRBV5-1	NA	CASSFGTGGGKNEQFF	TGCGCCAGCAGCTTTGGGACAGGGGGCGGGAAGAATGAGCAGTTCTTC
TRBJ2-1	TRBD2	TRBV5-1	few	CASSAGLASPNEQFF	TGCGCCAGCAGCGCGGGACTAGCTTCCCCCAATGAGCAGTTCTTC
TRBJ1-1	NA	TRBV7-2	few	CASSVITANTEAFF	TGTGCCAGCAGCGTCATAACAGCGAACACTGAAGCTTTCTTT
TRBJ2-1	TRBD2	TRBV6-2/TRBV6-3	NA	CASSPLIGLAGSNEQFF	TGTGCCAGCAGTCCACTAATCGGACTAGCGGGATCCAATGAGCAGTTCTTC
TRBJ2-7	TRBD1	TRBV10-3	few	CAISEQGGKAYEQYF	TGTGCCATCAGTGAACAAGGGGGCAAAGCCTACGAGCAGTACTTC